This T cell receptor (beta chain) came from a study of lymphopenia after photon versus proton radiotherapy. Findings and caveats of the study: Better survival with proton therapy was suggested as possible, not demonstrated.

This clone was picked up a small number of times. Its antigen is not identified. The CDR3 length is 15 residues. Between the trimmed V and J ends, which lost 1 base and 7 bases, there was a span of 14 bases. Per the germline V gene, CDR1 is SGHVS and CDR2 is FNYEAQ. Measured with immunoSEQ multiplex PCR; TCRdb has only the in-frame clones, and not every one. The sample has around 42,000 clones, 85% seen once. The source of this sequence is a man aged 40-49 years with gastric cancer. The genes are TRBV7-6 and TRBJ1-3, with a tentative D call TRBD1 (5 bases). The specimen comprised peripheral blood, sampled from a patient treated with photon-based radiotherapy. CDR3 in amino acids: CASSLGSAGGNTIYF. The DNA for the CDR3 is TGTGCCAGCAGCTTAGGATCTGCCGGGGGGAACACCATATATTTT.